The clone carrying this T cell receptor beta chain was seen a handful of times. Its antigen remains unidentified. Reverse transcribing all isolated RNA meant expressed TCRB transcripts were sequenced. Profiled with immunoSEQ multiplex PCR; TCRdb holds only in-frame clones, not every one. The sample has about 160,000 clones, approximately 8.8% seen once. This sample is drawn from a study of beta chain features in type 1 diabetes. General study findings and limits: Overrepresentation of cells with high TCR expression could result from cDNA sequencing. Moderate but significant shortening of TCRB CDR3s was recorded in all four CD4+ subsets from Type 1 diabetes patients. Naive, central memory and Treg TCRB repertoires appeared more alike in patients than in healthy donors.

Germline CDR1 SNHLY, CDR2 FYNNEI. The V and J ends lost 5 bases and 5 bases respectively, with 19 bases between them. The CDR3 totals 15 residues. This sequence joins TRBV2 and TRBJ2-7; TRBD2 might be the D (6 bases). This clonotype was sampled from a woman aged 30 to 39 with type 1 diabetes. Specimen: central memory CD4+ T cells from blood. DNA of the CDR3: TGTGCCAGCAGTATCGATCTCGGGAGCAATCACGAGCAGTACTTC. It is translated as CASSIDLGSNHEQYF. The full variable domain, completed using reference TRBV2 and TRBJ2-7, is EPEVTQTPSHQVTQMGQEVILRCVPISNHLYFYWYRQILGQKVEFLVSFYNNEISEKSEIFDDQFSVERPDGSNFTLKIRSTKLEDSAMYFCASSIDLGSNHEQYFGPGTRLTVT.